This T cell receptor beta chain was found in a study of vaccination and CD4 T cells after COVID-19 (dated by TCRdb to between 2021 and 2022). As for the study more broadly: Convalescent patients had a positive SARS-CoV-2 result on nasal swab PCR, and of these patients, several had mild disease and one had severe disease. The convalescent cohort comprised six males and four females, including two Hispanic individuals, seven Caucasians, two Asians and one multiracial person. Participants received two doses of either the Pfizer-BioNTech BNT162b2 vaccine (n=8) or the Moderna mRNA-1273 vaccine (n=2). Post-COVID blood samples from convalescent patients were collected a median of roughly 100 days after diagnosis, with a range of about 30 to 170 days. Post-vaccine blood samples were collected a median of around 2.5 months after the second vaccine dose, ranging from roughly 13 to 250 days. The cultures were stimulated with overlapping spike peptide pools from SARS-CoV-2 and from the common cold coronaviruses HCoV-NL63, HCoV-OC43 and HCoV-229E. Control cultures used a CEFX viral epitope pool as positive control, an HIV-1 Nef peptide pool as negative control, or no peptide. In roughly 11 COVID-19 convalescent patients and a handful of infection-naive healthy vaccine recipients, the spike-specific CD4+ TCR repertoire before mRNA vaccination was compared with the repertoire after mRNA vaccination. Results and caveats for the whole study, not just this receptor: The median count of SARS-CoV-2-reactive clonotypes went up from around 21 after infection to approximately 40 after vaccination, although the change was not significant. Of the vaccine-specific clones in convalescent patients, 304 of 307, or nearly all, reacted only to SARS-CoV-2 spike and did not cross-react with common cold coronaviruses. In convalescent patients, a median roughly 88% of post-vaccine SARS-CoV-2-reactive clones were detected only after vaccination, suggesting vaccine-specific priming. Relatively few convalescent patients were included in the study, and early timepoints after natural infection were not analyzed.

CDR1 and CDR2, looked up from the germline V gene (reference sequence), are LNHDA and SQIVND. The CDR3 covers 12 residues, taking in both the cysteine and the phenylalanine. Just CDR3 DNA is preserved here, 36 bases in frame from base 1. V loses 3 bases, J loses 11 bases, and the germline ends lie 12 bases apart. The library was prepared using PCR. TCR sequencing of DNA from cultured CD4+ T cells used the Oncomine TCR Beta short-read assay at the Johns Hopkins FTIC core. Genomic DNA was extracted from the cultured CD4+ T cells with the QIAamp micro DNA kit. The Oncomine TCR Beta libraries from cultured CD4+ T cells were pooled using unique dual indexes and then sequenced on an Illumina iSeq 100. The paper's processing steps were these. Non-productive sequences were removed, and CDR3s not starting with C, not ending with F or W, or shorter than 7 amino acids were discarded. The MANAFEST web application was used to identify antigen-specific clonotypes by comparing peptide-stimulated wells against reference wells and other culture wells. To be called positive, a clone needed an FDR below 0.05, an odds ratio above 5, and a productive frequency above 0.1% in at least two of three replicate wells. A clonotype was classed as cross-reactive if the clonotype showed significant expansion both in SARS-CoV-2 spike wells and in at least one common cold coronavirus spike condition. Levenshtein distances (stringdist) and unrooted phylogenetic trees (ape) in R version 3.6.1 were used to assess CDR3 homology. TCRdb trimmed public reads at Q25 via fastp, called clones via MiXCR and kept in-frame beta chains. Records with the same CDR3 protein are collapsed into one entry carrying the most frequent genes and DNA. The V and J calls were not made by the authors but by TCRdb's processing. The sample yields 20,000 to 25,000 distinct CDR3 sequences; about 50% were counted once. 4.5% to 5.5% of the sample rests with the top ten.

What the treatment or condition label conveys for this sample: roughly ten-day PBMC culture with coronavirus spike peptide pools or control peptides (ViraFEST assay). The ViraFEST assay, used in the study, expanded antigen-specific T cells with peptide pools and then identified the expanded clonotypes through TCR sequencing. The convalescent patients' positive SARS-CoV-2 PCR tests were from March to December 2020, which was before the Alpha, Beta and Delta variants emerged in the United States. Each well held approximately 2 million PBMCs cultured in IMDM containing around 5.1% human AB serum and roughly 10 IU/ml IL-2, with 8.5 to 10 ug/ml peptide pools added. On days 3 and 7, half of the culture medium was replaced with fresh IL-2-containing medium. After roughly 11 days of culture, CD4+ T cells were isolated by negative selection with the EasySep CD4+ T cell isolation kit. PBMCs were separated from whole blood using Ficoll-Paque Plus gradient centrifugation and then either used fresh or cryopreserved at -140C. In general, triplicate wells were set up for every culture condition.

This clonotype has just a few counts. This receptor's antigen is unknown. No per-base quality is available; no much larger clone lies one base away. Specimen: CD4+ T cells from blood, cultured in vitro. The V and J segments used are TRBV19 and TRBJ2-3, and TRBD2 may be the D gene, going by 6 matching bases. The TCR sequence derives from a human donor who had recovered from COVID-19. The DNA is TGTGCCAGTAGTATCAGTTGGGGGGTGCAGTATTTT. Its protein is CASSISWGVQYF. Supplemented by the reference TRBV19 and TRBJ2-3 proteins around the CDR3, the complete variable domain is DGGITQSPKYLFRKEGQNVTLSCEQNLNHDAMYWYRQDPGQGLRLIYYSQIVNDFQKGDIAEGYSVSREKKESFPLTVTSAQKNPTAFYLCASSISWGVQYFGPGTRLTVL.